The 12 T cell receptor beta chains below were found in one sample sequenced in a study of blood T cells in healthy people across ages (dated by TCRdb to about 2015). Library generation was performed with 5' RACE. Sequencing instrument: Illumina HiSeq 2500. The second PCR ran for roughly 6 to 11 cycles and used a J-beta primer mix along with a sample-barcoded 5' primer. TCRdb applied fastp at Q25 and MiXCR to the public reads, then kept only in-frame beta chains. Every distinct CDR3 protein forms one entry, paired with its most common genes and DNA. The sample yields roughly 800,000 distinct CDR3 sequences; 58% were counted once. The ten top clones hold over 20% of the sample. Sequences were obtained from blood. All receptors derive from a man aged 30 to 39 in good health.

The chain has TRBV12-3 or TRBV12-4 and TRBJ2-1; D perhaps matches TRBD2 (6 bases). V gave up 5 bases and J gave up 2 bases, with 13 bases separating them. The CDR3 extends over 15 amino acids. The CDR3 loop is CASSPWEEAYNEQFF. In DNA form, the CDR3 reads TGTGCCAGCAGTCCGTGGGAGGAGGCCTACAATGAGCAGTTCTTC.

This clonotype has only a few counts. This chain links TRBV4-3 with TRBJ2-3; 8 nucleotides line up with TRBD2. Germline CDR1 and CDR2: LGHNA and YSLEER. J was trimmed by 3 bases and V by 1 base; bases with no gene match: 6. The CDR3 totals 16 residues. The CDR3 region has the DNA TGCGCCAGCAGCCAAGGAGCAGCGGGGGTTACAGATACGCAGTATTTT. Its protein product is CASSQGAAGVTDTQYF.

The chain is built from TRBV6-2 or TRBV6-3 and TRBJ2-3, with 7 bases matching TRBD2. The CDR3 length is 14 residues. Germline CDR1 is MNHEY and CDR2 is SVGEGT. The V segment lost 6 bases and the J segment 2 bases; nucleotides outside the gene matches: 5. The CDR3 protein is CASRERDYTDTQYF. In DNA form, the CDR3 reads TGTGCCAGCAGGGAGAGGGACTACACAGATACGCAGTATTTT.

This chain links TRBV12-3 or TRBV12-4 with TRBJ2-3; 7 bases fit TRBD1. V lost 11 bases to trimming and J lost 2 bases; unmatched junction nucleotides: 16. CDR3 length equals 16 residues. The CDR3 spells CAGCHGTALYTDTQYF. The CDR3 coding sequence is TGTGCCGGCTGTCACGGGACAGCCTTATACACAGATACGCAGTATTTT.

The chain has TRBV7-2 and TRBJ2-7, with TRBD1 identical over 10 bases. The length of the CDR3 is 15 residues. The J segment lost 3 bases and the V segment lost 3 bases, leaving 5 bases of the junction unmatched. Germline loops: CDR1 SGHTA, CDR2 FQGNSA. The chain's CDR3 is CASSFDRGLYYEQYF. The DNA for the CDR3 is TGTGCCAGCAGCTTCGACAGGGGGCTCTACTACGAGCAGTACTTC.

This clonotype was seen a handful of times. The chain's CDR3 is CSAQAASAAYNEQFF. The DNA of the CDR3 is TGCAGTGCCCAGGCCGCTAGCGCTGCCTACAATGAGCAGTTCTTC. V gene TRBV20-1 combines with J gene TRBJ2-1; weak D call: TRBD2 (6 bases). The V gene lost 6 bases and the J gene lost 2 bases, with 17 bases spanning the gap. This CDR3 is 15 amino acids long. Per the germline V gene, CDR1 is DFQATT and CDR2 is SNEGSKA (reference sequence).

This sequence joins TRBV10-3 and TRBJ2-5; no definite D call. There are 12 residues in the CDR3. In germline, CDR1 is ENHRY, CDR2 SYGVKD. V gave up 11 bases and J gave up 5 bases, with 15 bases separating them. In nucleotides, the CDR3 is TGTGCCTCAGGTCAGGAGTGGGAGACCCAGTACTTC. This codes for CASGQEWETQYF.

For the CDR3, the DNA is TGTGCCAGCACTGAAGCGGGAGTGACCTACAATGAGCAGTTCTTC. As protein: CASTEAGVTYNEQFF. The rearrangement joins TRBV9 to TRBJ2-1, with TRBD2 matching over 8 bases. The CDR3 spans 15 residues. The germline V gene has CDR1 SGDLS and CDR2 YYNGEE. Trimming removed 6 bases from V and 2 bases from J; junction bases left unmatched: 7. Supplemented by reference TRBV9 and TRBJ2-1, the full variable domain reads DSGVTQTPKHLITATGQRVTLRCSPRSGDLSVYWYQQSLDQGLQFLIQYYNGEERAKGNILERFSAQQFPDLHSELNLSSLELGDSALYFCASTEAGVTYNEQFFGPGTRLTVL.

CDR3 nucleotide sequence: TGTGCCAGCTGGGCGGGGGGTATCCATCAGCCCCAGCATTTT. The encoded protein is CASWAGGIHQPQHF. The gene calls are TRBV2 and TRBJ1-5; the D gene is possibly TRBD1 (5 bases). This CDR3 is 14 amino acids long. Trimming took 8 bases from V and 5 from J, leaving 16 bases between them. CDR1 is SNHLY and CDR2 is FYNNEI in the germline V gene.

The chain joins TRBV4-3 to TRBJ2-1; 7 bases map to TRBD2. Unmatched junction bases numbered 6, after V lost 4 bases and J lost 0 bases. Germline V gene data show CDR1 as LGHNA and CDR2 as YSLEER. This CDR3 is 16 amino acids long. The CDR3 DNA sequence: TGCGCCAGCAGCCGTAAGCGGGGTAGCTCCTACAATGAGCAGTTCTTC. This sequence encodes CASSRKRGSSYNEQFF.

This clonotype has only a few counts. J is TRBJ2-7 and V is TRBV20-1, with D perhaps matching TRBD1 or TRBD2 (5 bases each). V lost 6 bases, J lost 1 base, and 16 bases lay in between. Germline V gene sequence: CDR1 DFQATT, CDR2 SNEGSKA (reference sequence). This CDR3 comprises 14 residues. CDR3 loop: CSALTGTRSYEQYF. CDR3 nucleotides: TGCAGTGCCCTGACCGGGACCAGATCCTACGAGCAGTACTTC.

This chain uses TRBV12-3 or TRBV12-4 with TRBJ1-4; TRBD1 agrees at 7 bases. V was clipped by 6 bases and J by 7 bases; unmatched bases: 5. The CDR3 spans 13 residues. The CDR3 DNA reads TGTGCCAGCAGACGACAGGGAGCTGAAAAACTGTTTTTT. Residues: CASRRQGAEKLFF.